The clone carrying this T cell receptor beta chain was seen only once. Other DNA sequences in the same sample also yield this CDR3. Germline CDR1 reads SEHNR; CDR2 reads FQNEAQ (reference sequence). The CDR3 spans 14 residues. Germline trimming cut 5 bases from V and 5 bases from J; bases unmatched to any gene: 6. This sample stems from a study of blood T cell repertoires in COVID-19. Original data processing: Reference gene primer amplification gave estimated nucleated cell counts. Method: immunoSEQ multiplex PCR; TCRdb's copy keeps in-frame clones and lacks some. Clone size and the V and J calls come from that table; the DNA yielded D and trimming. The sample carries about 430,000 clones, 85% to 90% recorded once.

V gene TRBV7-9 combines with J gene TRBJ1-1; 9 bases align to TRBD1. Sample: PBMCs or T cells enriched from blood (not recorded which). This receptor was taken from a man aged 25 to 45 who had recovered from COVID-19. CDR3 coding DNA: TGTGCCAGCAGCCCAACAGGGGGCGTTACTGAAGCTTTCTTT. Its translation: CASSPTGGVTEAFF.